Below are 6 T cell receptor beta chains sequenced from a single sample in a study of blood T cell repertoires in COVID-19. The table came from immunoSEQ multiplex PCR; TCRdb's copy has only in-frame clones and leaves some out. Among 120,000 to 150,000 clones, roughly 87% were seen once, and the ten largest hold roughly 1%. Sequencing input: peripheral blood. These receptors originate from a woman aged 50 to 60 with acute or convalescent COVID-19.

Here the CDR3 DNA reads TGTGCCAGCAGCTTGTCTAACGGGAAGGAGACCCAGTACTTC. Residues: CASSLSNGKETQYF. The rearrangement links TRBV5-4 to TRBJ2-5; tentative D call: TRBD2 (5 bases). The ends were cut back, 1 base at V and 5 bases at J, with 12 bases in the middle. Germline assignment: CDR1 SGHNT and CDR2 YYREEE (reference sequence). The CDR3 has 14 amino acids.

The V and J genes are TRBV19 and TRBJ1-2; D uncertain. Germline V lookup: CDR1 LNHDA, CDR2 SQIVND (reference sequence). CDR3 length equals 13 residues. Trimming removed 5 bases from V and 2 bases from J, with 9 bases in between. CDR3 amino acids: CASSPGLNYGYTF. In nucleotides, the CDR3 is TGTGCCAGTAGTCCAGGACTGAACTATGGCTACACCTTC. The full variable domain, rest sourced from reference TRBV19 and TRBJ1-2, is DGGITQSPKYLFRKEGQNVTLSCEQNLNHDAMYWYRQDPGQGLRLIYYSQIVNDFQKGDIAEGYSVSREKKESFPLTVTSAQKNPTAFYLCASSPGLNYGYTFGSGTRLTVV.

The CDR3 DNA sequence: TGTGCCAGCAGCTTGGTGGAGGACTACTATGGCTACACCTTC. Protein product: CASSLVEDYYGYTF. The V call is TRBV5-4, the J call TRBJ1-2; D gene uncertain. CDR3 length equals 14 residues. V lost 0 bases, J lost 3 bases, and 9 bases lay in between. In germline, CDR1 is SGHNT, CDR2 YYREEE (reference sequence).

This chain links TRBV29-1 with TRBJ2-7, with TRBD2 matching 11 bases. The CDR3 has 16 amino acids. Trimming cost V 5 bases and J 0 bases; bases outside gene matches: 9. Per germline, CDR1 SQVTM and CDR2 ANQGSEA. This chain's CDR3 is CSVKRPSGGLSYEQYF. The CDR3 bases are TGCAGCGTTAAGAGGCCTAGCGGGGGGCTCTCCTACGAGCAGTACTTC.

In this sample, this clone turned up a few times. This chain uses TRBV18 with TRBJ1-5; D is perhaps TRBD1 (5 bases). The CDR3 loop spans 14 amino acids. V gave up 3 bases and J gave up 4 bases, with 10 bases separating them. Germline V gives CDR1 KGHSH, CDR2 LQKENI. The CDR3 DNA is TGTGCCAGCTCACCTCTGGGGGGTAATCAGCCCCAGCATTTT. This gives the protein CASSPLGGNQPQHF.

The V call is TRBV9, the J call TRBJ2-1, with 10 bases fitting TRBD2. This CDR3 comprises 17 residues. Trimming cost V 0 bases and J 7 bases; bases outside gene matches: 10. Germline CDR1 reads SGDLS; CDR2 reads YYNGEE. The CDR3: CASSVELAGVYRNEQFF. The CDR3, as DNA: TGTGCCAGCAGCGTAGAGCTAGCGGGAGTGTATAGGAATGAGCAGTTCTTC.